This T cell receptor beta chain came from a study of T-cell memory formation after mild COVID-19. Whole-study context: Most TCR clusters belonged to a single donor. Study-wide points: Second-wave clones peaking on day 37 lacked confirmed SARS-CoV-2 specificity.

MiXCR, run by TCRdb on the 5' RACE reads, gives a single entry per CDR3 protein. The repertoire has about 270,000 distinct CDR3 sequences, 15% of them found once; the top ten carry 2% to 2.5%. Details on this clonotype: The antigen is not known.

V lost 1 base and J lost 0, with 16 bases in between. The CDR3 contains 17 residues. The germline CDR1 and CDR2 sequences are DFQATT and SNEGSKA (reference sequence). The receptor's source is an adult woman who had mild COVID-19 (a few samples of this study predate the infection). Cell type and time point are not known. The rearrangement uses TRBV20-1 and TRBJ1-5, with a possible D match to TRBD1 (6 bases). Sequencing used PBMCs or a T cell subset sorted from them (not recorded which). CDR3 coding DNA: TGCAGTGCTAGAGTAGGGGGGACCGACAGTAGCAATCAGCCCCAGCATTTT. Amino acid sequence: CSARVGGTDSSNQPQHF.